This T cell receptor (beta chain) was found in a study of blood T cell repertoires in COVID-19. Study as a whole: Samples representing acute and convalescent COVID-19 were sourced from the United States, Italy and Spain.

Libraries were prepared by immunoSEQ multiplex PCR; TCRdb keeps only in-frame clonotypes and omits some of them. The data show about 220,000 clones, approximately 80% seen once. This CDR3 is built from 15 residues. The V end was cut by 6 bases, the J end by 1 base, with 13 bases between. Per the germline V gene, CDR1 is LNHDA and CDR2 is SQIVND (reference sequence). This clone was seen a few times. Source material: peripheral blood. The genes are TRBV19 and TRBJ1-5; D possibly corresponds to TRBD1 (6 bases). The clonotype comes from a human donor in a cohort sampled during active COVID-19. The CDR3 region has the DNA TGTGCCAGTAGACCCCGGGACATAAGCAATCAGCCCCAGCATTTT. It codes for CASRPRDISNQPQHF.